This T cell receptor (beta chain) was found in a study of PD-L1 blockade in urothelial cancer (dated by TCRdb to 2015 to 2018). Describing the broader study: All patients started therapy in about 2014 and received atezolizumab 1,200 mg intravenously every 3 weeks. About 85% of the roughly 29 patients were males with bladder-origin urothelial cancer, and 18 of 29 reported a prior smoking history. An ECOG performance status of 0 or 1 was recorded for the patients, and 0 to 3 prior chemotherapy regimens had been received by the patients. Blood samples were analyzed at two time points: 3 weeks after treatment start (second dose) and 6 weeks after treatment start. Blood samples gave median yields of 141,255 T cells and some 80,000 unique TCRs, along with a median clonality of around 0.08. The study, an exploratory multi-omic analysis, examined somatic, immune and clinical correlates of response to PD-L1 blockade with atezolizumab in urothelial cancer. Pretreatment tumor samples and matched peripheral blood, collected serially before and after atezolizumab treatment, underwent TCR sequencing. Progression-free survival longer than 6 months counted as durable clinical benefit, and TCR features were additionally tested against both progression-free and overall survival. In the same patients, whole exome sequencing and RNA sequencing of pretreatment tumors were performed in addition to TCR sequencing. Eight to ten patients achieved durable clinical benefit and some 21 did not. Pretreatment blood TCR-seq was available for twenty-nine patients, at least one posttreatment blood collection was obtained for 25 or so patients, and tumor TCR-seq was available for 25 or so patients. Results the study describes overall, beyond this receptor: Greater expansion of tumor-associated TCR clones in peripheral blood 3 weeks after the start of treatment was observed in patients with durable benefit (n of about 20, p = 0.022). A pretreatment peripheral blood TCR clonality below the median was linked to improved progression-free and overall survival. Because the sample size was small (n of about 27) and many of the analyses were exploratory, the results are meant to be hypothesis-generating.

A cohort of more than 25 patients with locally advanced or metastatic urothelial carcinoma, treated at Memorial Sloan Kettering on a trial protocol, was included. Peripheral blood mononuclear cells were collected from each patient pretreatment and during treatment, giving between 1 and 8 total time points per patient. The Qiagen DNeasy Blood extraction kit was used to purify genomic DNA from total PBMCs and tumor samples. PBMCs were collected pretreatment and during treatment and were isolated and stored as previously described. On this clone itself: The antigen it recognizes is unknown. It has no much larger one-base neighbor in the sample; base qualities were not kept.

To estimate absolute template abundance from read counts, synthetic TCR analog templates were spiked into each PCR. The immunoSEQ assay was used to amplify TCRbeta CDR3 regions from genomic DNA with bias-controlled V and J gene primers. Sequencing of rearranged TCRbeta segments was performed at approximately 20X coverage. The published analysis was carried out like this. Clustering was used to correct sequencing errors, and CDR3s were annotated against IMGT so that V, D and J genes could be assigned. Out-of-frame and stop-codon sequences were excluded, and only productive TCRbeta rearrangements were used in downstream analyses. To compute clonality, Shannon entropy was normalized by the log of the number of unique productive sequences and then subtracted from one. Fisher's exact test with Benjamini-Hochberg correction, at a threshold of adjusted p below 0.01, was used to find clones that differed between time points or between blood and tumor. Not all clones reach the TCRdb copy of this immuneACCESS table, which keeps in-frame sequences only. Checked studies attribute under half of the gap to unresolved V genes and leave the rest unexplained. V and J calls and clone size follow that table, whereas D and trimming were derived from the DNA. The sample profile shows approximately 110,000 clones; approximately 85% of them were found once. 2% to 2.5% of the sample goes to the ten largest clones.

CDR1 and CDR2 (KGHSH, LQKENI) derive from the germline V gene. V is shortened by 2 bases, J by 0 bases, and the region joining them spans 14 bases. The cysteine opens and the phenylalanine closes a CDR3 of 17 amino acids. Here the CDR3 DNA is all that survives: 51 bases in frame from base 1. In this chain, TRBV18 is recombined with TRBJ1-3; a confident D gene designation cannot be given. The source was PBMCs, collected around atezolizumab (anti-PD-L1) treatment. This clonotype was sampled from a man in his fifties with urothelial cancer. The CDR3 has the sequence CASSPLTTGDSGNTIYF. The sequenced DNA is TGTGCCAGCTCACCATTGACTACTGGCGACTCTGGAAACACCATATATTTT. The entire variable domain, with the stretches around the CDR3 drawn from the reference TRBV18 and TRBJ1-3 proteins, is NAGVMQNPRHLVRRRGQEARLRCSPMKGHSHVYWYRQLPEEGLKFMVYLQKENIIDESGMPKERFSAEFPKEGPSILRIQQVVRGDSAAYFCASSPLTTGDSGNTIYFGEGSWLTVV.